This T cell receptor beta chain comes out of a study of T cells in Graves' hyperthyroidism and ophthalmopathy. This clonotype was detected only once. Losses at the gene ends were 6 bases for V and 2 bases for J; bases not matched to a gene: 10. CDR1 and CDR2 from the germline V gene are DFQATT and SNEGSKA (reference sequence). The CDR3 totals 14 residues. RNA transcripts gave rise to amplified TCR beta CDR3 regions. HTBI primers were employed in a first-round RT-PCR of the TCR CDR3. In TCRdb, the multiplex PCR reads were re-called with MiXCR into one record per CDR3 protein. Among hundreds of thousands of distinct CDR3 sequences listed, approximately 13% were seen once. Disease duration under 2 months; hyperthyroidism patients were aged 18 to 65.

The sample comprised blood. The chain recombines TRBV20-1 with TRBJ2-7, with 7 bases fitting TRBD2. This receptor was taken from a woman in her thirties with Graves' hyperthyroidism that later progressed to Graves' ophthalmopathy. The CDR3 DNA sequence: TGCAGTGCCTCTTTGGGGGAGGGCCCCTACGAGCAGTACTTC. Residues: CSASLGEGPYEQYF.